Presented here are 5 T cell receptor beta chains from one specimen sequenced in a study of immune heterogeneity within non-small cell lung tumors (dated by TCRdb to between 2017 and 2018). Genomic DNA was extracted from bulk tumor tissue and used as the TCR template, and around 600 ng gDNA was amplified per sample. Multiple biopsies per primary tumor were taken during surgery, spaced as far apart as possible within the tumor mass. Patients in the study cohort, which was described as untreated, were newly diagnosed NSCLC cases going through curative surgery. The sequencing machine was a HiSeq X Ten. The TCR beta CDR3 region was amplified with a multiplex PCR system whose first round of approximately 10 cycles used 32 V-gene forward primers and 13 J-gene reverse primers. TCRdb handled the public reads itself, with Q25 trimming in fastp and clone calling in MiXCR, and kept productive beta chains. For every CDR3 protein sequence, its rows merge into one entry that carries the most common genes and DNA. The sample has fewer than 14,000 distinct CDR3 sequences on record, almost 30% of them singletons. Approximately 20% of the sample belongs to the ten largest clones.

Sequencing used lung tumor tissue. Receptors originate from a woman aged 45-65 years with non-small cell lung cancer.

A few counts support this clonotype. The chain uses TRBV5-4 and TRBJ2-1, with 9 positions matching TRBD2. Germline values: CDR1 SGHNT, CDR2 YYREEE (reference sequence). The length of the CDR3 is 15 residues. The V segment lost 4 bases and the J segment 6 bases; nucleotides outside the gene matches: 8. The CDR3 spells CASSAPSGTRNEQFF. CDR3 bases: TGTGCCAGCAGCGCGCCTAGCGGGACTCGCAATGAGCAGTTCTTC. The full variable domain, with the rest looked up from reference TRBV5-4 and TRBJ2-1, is ETGVTQSPTHLIKTRGQQVTLRCSSQSGHNTVSWYQQALGQGPQFIFQYYREEENGRGNFPPRFSGLQFPNYSSELNVNALELDDSALYLCASSAPSGTRNEQFFGPGTRLTVL.

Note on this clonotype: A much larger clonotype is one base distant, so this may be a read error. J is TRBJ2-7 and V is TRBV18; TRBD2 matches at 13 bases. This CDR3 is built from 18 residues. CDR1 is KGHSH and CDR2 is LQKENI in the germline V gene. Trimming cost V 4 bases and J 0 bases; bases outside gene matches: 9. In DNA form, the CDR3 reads TGTGCCAGCTCACTTGGACTAGCGGGAGTGGTGAGCTCCTACGAGCAGTACTTC. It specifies CASSLGLAGVVSSYEQYF. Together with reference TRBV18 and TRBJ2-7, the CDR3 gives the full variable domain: NAGVMQNPRHLVRRRGQEARLRCSPMKGHSHVYWYRQLPEEGLKFMVYLQKENIIDESGMPKERFSAEFPKEGPSILRIQQVVRGDSAAYFCASSLGLAGVVSSYEQYFGPGTRLTVT.

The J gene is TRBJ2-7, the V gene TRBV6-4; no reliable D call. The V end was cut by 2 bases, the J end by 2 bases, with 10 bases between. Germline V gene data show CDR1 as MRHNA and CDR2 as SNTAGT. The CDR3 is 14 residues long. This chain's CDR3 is CASSDRVMTYEQYF. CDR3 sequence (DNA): TGTGCCAGCAGTGACAGGGTCATGACCTACGAGCAGTACTTC.

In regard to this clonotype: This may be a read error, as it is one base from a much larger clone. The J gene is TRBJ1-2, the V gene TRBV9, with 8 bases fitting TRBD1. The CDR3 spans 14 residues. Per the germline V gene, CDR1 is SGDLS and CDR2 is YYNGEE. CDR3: CASNVGQGVYGYTF. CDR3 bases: TGTGCCAGCAACGTAGGACAGGGCGTCTATGGCTACACCTTC.

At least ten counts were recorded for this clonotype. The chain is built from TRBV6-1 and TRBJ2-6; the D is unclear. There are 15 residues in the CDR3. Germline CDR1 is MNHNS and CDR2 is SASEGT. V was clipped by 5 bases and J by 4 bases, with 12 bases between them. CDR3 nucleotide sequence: TGTGCCAGCAGTTCCCCGCCTCGGGGGGCCAACGTCCTGACTTTC. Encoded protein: CASSSPPRGANVLTF.